These T cell receptor beta chains were read from a single sample in a study of CD8 T cells in Susac syndrome. MiXCR was run by TCRdb on the immunoSEQ multiplex PCR reads, yielding one entry per CDR3 protein. The repertoire holds about 200,000 distinct CDR3 sequences, about 95% seen once, with approximately 0.094% in the top ten. Sequencing used CD4+ T cells from PBMCs. The source of these receptors is a human donor in good health. Both conserved end residues are part of each CDR3. The D gene is left open where the match is weak.

J gene	V gene	D gene	CDR3 protein	CDR3 DNA
TRBJ1-4	TRBV7-9	.	CASSFLTNEKLFF	TGTGCCAGCAGCTTTTTAACTAATGAAAAACTGTTTTTT
TRBJ1-1	TRBV20-1	TRBD1	CSAPGQRLNTEAFF	TGCAGTGCCCCGGGACAGCGCTTGAACACTGAAGCTTTCTTT
TRBJ2-2	TRBV12-3/TRBV12-4	TRBD2	CASTRGGPGRELFF	TGTGCCAGCACCCGGGGAGGGCCAGGCAGGGAGCTGTTTTTT
TRBJ1-2	TRBV30	.	CAWRQGLTFYGYTF	TGTGCCTGGAGACAGGGTTTAACATTCTATGGCTACACCTTC
TRBJ2-3	TRBV20-1	TRBD2	CSAGTSSDTQYF	TGCAGTGCTGGGACTAGTTCGGATACGCAGTATTTT
TRBJ2-1	TRBV19	TRBD1	CASSKGAESEQFF	TGTGCCAGTAGTAAGGGGGCCGAGAGTGAGCAGTTCTTC
TRBJ1-1	TRBV29-1	.	CSAGSDRNTEAFF	TGCAGCGCTGGGTCAGACAGGAACACTGAAGCTTTCTTT
TRBJ2-3	TRBV5-4	.	CASSWGREIVTDTQYF	TGTGCCAGCAGTTGGGGAAGGGAGATTGTAACAGATACGCAGTATTTT
TRBJ2-7	TRBV14	.	CASSQRPHPDYSYEQYF	TGTGCCAGCAGCCAAAGACCCCACCCAGACTATTCTTACGAGCAGTACTTC
TRBJ2-1	TRBV7-6	.	CASSPPGLYNEQFF	TGTGCCAGCAGCCCGCCGGGACTCTACAATGAGCAGTTCTTC
TRBJ1-2	TRBV7-8	.	CASSDGGYTF	TGTGCCAGCAGCGACGGTGGCTACACCTTC
TRBJ2-2	TRBV30	TRBD2	CAWSRLAGTAGTGELFF	TGTGCCTGGAGCCGACTAGCGGGAACGGCCGGCACCGGGGAGCTGTTTTTT
TRBJ1-2	TRBV4-1	.	CASSQDSGFNYGYTF	TGCGCCAGCAGCCAAGACAGTGGGTTTAACTATGGCTACACCTTC
TRBJ1-6	TRBV18	.	CASSPDSSPLHF	TGTGCCAGCTCCCCGGACAGCTCACCCCTCCACTTT
TRBJ2-1	TRBV24-1	TRBD1	CATSDLGPDRGNEQFF	TGTGCCACCAGTGATTTGGGACCGGACAGGGGGAATGAGCAGTTCTTC